This is a list of T cell receptor beta chains from one sample in a study of blood T cell repertoires in COVID-19. Sequencing used immunoSEQ multiplex PCR; TCRdb keeps in-frame clones, though not all of them. The data show under 300,000 clones, around 82% seen once. Sequenced: peripheral blood. The origin of the receptors is a man older than 75 with acute or convalescent COVID-19. Both conserved end residues are part of each CDR3. Each record gives: CDR3 DNA, CDR3 protein, CDR3 length, J gene, D gene, clone size, V gene. The D gene is left open where the match is weak. A clone size is listed for some rows: how often the clone was seen (once, few, many), or a class if it is expanded.

CDR3 DNA: TGTGCCAGCAGCCTTCGACTAGCGGGACCCGCAGATACGCAGTATTTT
CDR3 protein: CASSLRLAGPADTQYF
CDR3 length: 16
J gene: TRBJ2-3
D gene: TRBD2
clone size: .
V gene: TRBV5-4

CDR3 DNA: TGTGCCAGCAAGTTGGGGGGAGGGCTCACAGATACGCAGTATTTT
CDR3 protein: CASKLGGGLTDTQYF
CDR3 length: 15
J gene: TRBJ2-3
D gene: TRBD2
clone size: .
V gene: TRBV6-5

CDR3 DNA: TGTGCCAGCTCACCACCGCAGCGAGTGGGCAAAAACATTCAGTACTTC
CDR3 protein: CASSPPQRVGKNIQYF
CDR3 length: 16
J gene: TRBJ2-4
D gene: .
clone size: .
V gene: TRBV18

CDR3 DNA: TGTGCCAGCAGCTCCCGCCGACAGGGTTTTCACACCATATATTTT
CDR3 protein: CASSSRRQGFHTIYF
CDR3 length: 15
J gene: TRBJ1-3
D gene: TRBD1
clone size: .
V gene: TRBV7-9

CDR3 DNA: TGTGCCAGCAGCCAAGATCGAGGCATTCAGTACTTC
CDR3 protein: CASSQDRGIQYF
CDR3 length: 12
J gene: TRBJ2-4
D gene: .
clone size: .
V gene: TRBV3-1/TRBV3-2

CDR3 DNA: TGTGCCAGCAGTTCGGCTTTCGGGACAGTATACGAGCAGTACTTC
CDR3 protein: CASSSAFGTVYEQYF
CDR3 length: 15
J gene: TRBJ2-7
D gene: TRBD1
clone size: few
V gene: TRBV25-1

CDR3 DNA: TGTGCCAGCAGCGTAGCAGGGGGCGGCACAGATACGCAGTATTTT
CDR3 protein: CASSVAGGGTDTQYF
CDR3 length: 15
J gene: TRBJ2-3
D gene: TRBD1
clone size: .
V gene: TRBV9

CDR3 DNA: TGTGCCAGCAGTGAATCCCCCGGGGGGGGCACCGGGGAGCTGTTTTTT
CDR3 protein: CASSESPGGGTGELFF
CDR3 length: 16
J gene: TRBJ2-2
D gene: TRBD2
clone size: .
V gene: TRBV25-1

CDR3 DNA: TGTGCCAGCAGCGTAGCGGGGACTAGCGGGTTCTATGAGCAGTACTTC
CDR3 protein: CASSVAGTSGFYEQYF
CDR3 length: 16
J gene: TRBJ2-7
D gene: TRBD2
clone size: few
V gene: TRBV9

CDR3 DNA: TGCGCCAGCAGCTTGGGACAGGGGAGGACTGAAGCTTTCTTT
CDR3 protein: CASSLGQGRTEAFF
CDR3 length: 14
J gene: TRBJ1-1
D gene: TRBD1
clone size: once
V gene: TRBV5-1

CDR3 DNA: TGCGCCAGCAGCAGCCAACTAGCGGGGGGGGAGCAGTTCTTC
CDR3 protein: CASSSQLAGGEQFF
CDR3 length: 14
J gene: TRBJ2-1
D gene: TRBD2
clone size: .
V gene: TRBV5-1

CDR3 DNA: TGTGCCAGCCAGGACAGGGGCGCTCTCAATCAGCCCCAGCATTTT
CDR3 protein: CASQDRGALNQPQHF
CDR3 length: 15
J gene: TRBJ1-5
D gene: TRBD1
clone size: few
V gene: TRBV2

CDR3 DNA: TGTGCCAGCAGTCAATCGGGACAGGGCGGGGAGACCCAGTACTTC
CDR3 protein: CASSQSGQGGETQYF
CDR3 length: 15
J gene: TRBJ2-5
D gene: TRBD1
clone size: .
V gene: TRBV28

CDR3 DNA: TGTGCCAGCAGCTTGCTCACTCTAGCGGGTCTATCCTACAATGAGCAGTTCTTC
CDR3 protein: CASSLLTLAGLSYNEQFF
CDR3 length: 18
J gene: TRBJ2-1
D gene: TRBD2
clone size: .
V gene: TRBV7-2

CDR3 DNA: TGCGCCAGCAGCCGGGGGACAGGCTCTATTAAAGGCTACACCTTC
CDR3 protein: CASSRGTGSIKGYTF
CDR3 length: 15
J gene: TRBJ1-2
D gene: TRBD1
clone size: few
V gene: TRBV5-1

CDR3 DNA: TGTGCCAGCAGCGTTGGTTGGACAGCTACCTACGAGCAGTACTTC
CDR3 protein: CASSVGWTATYEQYF
CDR3 length: 15
J gene: TRBJ2-7
D gene: .
clone size: .
V gene: TRBV9

CDR3 DNA: TGTGCCAGCAGTTCCCCCCGGGGGGGCGGGTACATTCAGTACTTC
CDR3 protein: CASSSPRGGGYIQYF
CDR3 length: 15
J gene: TRBJ2-4
D gene: TRBD2
clone size: .
V gene: TRBV6-2/TRBV6-3

CDR3 DNA: TGTGCCAGCAAGGGGGCAGCCAACTATGGCTACACCTTC
CDR3 protein: CASKGAANYGYTF
CDR3 length: 13
J gene: TRBJ1-2
D gene: TRBD1
clone size: few
V gene: TRBV28

CDR3 DNA: TGTGCCAGCAGGGAGGCTAGCGGGGGATCGAACACCGGGGAGCTGTTTTTT
CDR3 protein: CASREASGGSNTGELFF
CDR3 length: 17
J gene: TRBJ2-2
D gene: TRBD2
clone size: .
V gene: TRBV2

CDR3 DNA: TGCAGCGCCGTGGGGCCGTCGCAACCGCAAGAAGCTTTCTTT
CDR3 protein: CSAVGPSQPQEAFF
CDR3 length: 14
J gene: TRBJ1-1
D gene: .
clone size: .
V gene: TRBV29-1

CDR3 DNA: TGTGCCACCAGTGATGCCACTGCCGGGGCCAACGTCCTGACTTTC
CDR3 protein: CATSDATAGANVLTF
CDR3 length: 15
J gene: TRBJ2-6
D gene: .
clone size: .
V gene: TRBV24-1

CDR3 DNA: TGTGCCAGCAGCTTAAAACCCAGGGGGCCACTAACCGGCCGGCAGTACTTC
CDR3 protein: CASSLKPRGPLTGRQYF
CDR3 length: 17
J gene: TRBJ2-7
D gene: TRBD1
clone size: .
V gene: TRBV7-2

CDR3 DNA: TGCGCCAGCAGCTTGGGGGTTTCTGCGGGGCCCCAAGAGACCCAGTACTTC
CDR3 protein: CASSLGVSAGPQETQYF
CDR3 length: 17
J gene: TRBJ2-5
D gene: .
clone size: .
V gene: TRBV5-1

CDR3 DNA: TGTGCCAGCTCACTGGGACAAGGGGAAAACTATGGCTACACCTTC
CDR3 protein: CASSLGQGENYGYTF
CDR3 length: 15
J gene: TRBJ1-2
D gene: .
clone size: .
V gene: TRBV18

CDR3 DNA: TGTGCCAGCAGTTACTTCCGACAGGGTAGAGGAGAAAAACTGTTTTTT
CDR3 protein: CASSYFRQGRGEKLFF
CDR3 length: 16
J gene: TRBJ1-4
D gene: TRBD1
clone size: once
V gene: TRBV6-6

CDR3 DNA: TGTGCCAGCAGCCCACGGACTTTCGGAAACATTCAGTACTTC
CDR3 protein: CASSPRTFGNIQYF
CDR3 length: 14
J gene: TRBJ2-4
D gene: .
clone size: .
V gene: TRBV9

CDR3 DNA: TGTGCCAGCAGCGTAAGTCCCGGACAGGGCCAAGAGACCCAGTACTTC
CDR3 protein: CASSVSPGQGQETQYF
CDR3 length: 16
J gene: TRBJ2-5
D gene: TRBD1
clone size: .
V gene: TRBV9

CDR3 DNA: TGTGCCAGCAGCCGAAGAGGGGGCCTGGACACTGAAGCTTTCTTT
CDR3 protein: CASSRRGGLDTEAFF
CDR3 length: 15
J gene: TRBJ1-1
D gene: TRBD1
clone size: .
V gene: TRBV11-2

CDR3 DNA: TGTGCCAGCAGCCCGAATTCAGGGGCCTACAATGAGCAGTTCTTC
CDR3 protein: CASSPNSGAYNEQFF
CDR3 length: 15
J gene: TRBJ2-1
D gene: .
clone size: .
V gene: TRBV7-2